This TCR beta chain was retrieved from a study of T cell responses to AZD1222 COVID-19 vaccine. Produced via immunoSEQ multiplex PCR; TCRdb's table is partial and in-frame only. The sample holds about 130,000 clones; 92% are singletons and the top ten take around 1.9%. Trimming cost V 4 bases and J 4 bases, with 15 bases left between them. Germline loops: CDR1 SGDLS, CDR2 YYNGEE. The CDR3 runs 15 residues. J is TRBJ1-3 and V is TRBV9, with a possible D match to TRBD1 (5 bases). The specimen was peripheral blood, collected on day 0 of AZD1222 vaccination. The source is an adult in good health. This CDR3 is CASSPRAQGGNTIYF. The CDR3 DNA reads TGTGCCAGCAGCCCCCGAGCGCAGGGCGGAAACACCATATATTTT.